This is a list of T cell receptor beta chains from one sample in a study of T cell responses to AZD1222 COVID-19 vaccine. Sequenced by immunoSEQ multiplex PCR; TCRdb stores in-frame clones only, minus some. The data show under 200,000 clones, 88% seen once. The sample here was peripheral blood, taken on day 0 of AZD1222 vaccination. Receptors originate from an adult in good health. Each CDR3 is given with its conserved first and last residue. The D gene is left open where the match is weak. Clone size is given for some rows only: seen once, a few or many times, or a class if the clone is expanded.

j_call	v_call	d_call	clone_size	cdr3_nt	cdr3_aa
TRBJ1-2	TRBV5-6	NA	few	TGTGCCAGCAGCTCTTATAGACTTGACAGTGCCTATGGCTACACCTTC	CASSSYRLDSAYGYTF
TRBJ2-1	TRBV11-2	TRBD1	once	TGTGCCAGCAGCTTGGGACAGATACCCTACAATGAGCAGTTCTTC	CASSLGQIPYNEQFF
TRBJ1-1	TRBV6-5	NA	once	TGTGCCAGCAGTTACTCGACAATCGGCGCTGAAGCTTTCTTT	CASSYSTIGAEAFF
TRBJ2-5	TRBV7-8	NA	NA	TGTGCCAGCAGCTTATTGGCGCTCCAGCAAGAGACCCAGTACTTC	CASSLLALQQETQYF
TRBJ2-3	TRBV6-4	NA	NA	TGTGCCAGCAGTGCTCAGGGGGGAGATACGCAGTATTTT	CASSAQGGDTQYF
TRBJ1-2	TRBV25-1	TRBD1	NA	TGTGCCAGCAGTGTTCAGACAGGGAACTATGGCTACACCTTC	CASSVQTGNYGYTF
TRBJ2-1	TRBV5-6	NA	NA	TGTGCCAGCAGCTTGGAGTGGGCTCGGAATGAGCAGTTCTTC	CASSLEWARNEQFF
TRBJ2-2	TRBV11-3	NA	NA	TGTGCCAGCAGCCCCGCAAAGGGGGAGCTGTTTTTT	CASSPAKGELFF
TRBJ1-2	TRBV19	TRBD1	few	TGTGCCAGTAGTATAGATGGACAGGGGGGCTACACCTTC	CASSIDGQGGYTF
TRBJ2-1	TRBV23-1	NA	NA	TGCGCCAGCGGCTTATCGACTAGTTACAATGAGCAGTTCTTC	CASGLSTSYNEQFF
TRBJ2-2	TRBV29-1	TRBD1	NA	TGCAGCGTTTCCACAGGGGGCACCGGGGAGCTGTTTTTT	CSVSTGGTGELFF
TRBJ1-1	TRBV20-1	NA	NA	TGCAGTGAGAAGACGAACACTGAAGCTTTCTTT	CSEKTNTEAFF
TRBJ1-2	TRBV12-3/TRBV12-4	NA	NA	TGTGCCAGCAGTTATACAGACTTCTATGGCTACACCTTC	CASSYTDFYGYTF
TRBJ1-2	TRBV6-4	NA	NA	TGTGCCAGCAGTGACTCGAACTATGGCTACACCTTC	CASSDSNYGYTF
TRBJ1-2	TRBV28	TRBD1	NA	TGTGCCAGCAGTCCTCAGGACAGGACCTATGGCTACACCTTC	CASSPQDRTYGYTF